This T cell receptor beta chain was sequenced during a study of vaccination effects on CD4 cells after COVID-19. Overall study results and limits: There was marked clonal contraction among infection- and vaccine-induced clones late after vaccination.

The CDR3 has 13 residues. V gave up 8 bases and J gave up 4 bases; unmatched junction bases: 4. The V gene's germline CDR1 is ENHRY and CDR2 SYGVKD. On this clone itself: Its antigen is unidentified.

Profiled with immunoSEQ multiplex PCR; TCRdb holds only in-frame clones, not every one. The repertoire holds about 24,000 clones, with 75% to 85% as singletons. Under the ViraFEST assay, PBMC were stimulated with viral peptide pools so that antigen-specific CD4+ T cells expanded. Sequencing was performed afterwards. It was after approximately 10 days of culture that CD4+ T cells were isolated. As their vaccination, participants received two doses of either BNT162b2 or mRNA-1273. IL-2 medium was substituted for half the medium on days 3 and 7. The chain joins TRBV10-3 to TRBJ2-1, with 8 bases aligning to TRBD2. Sequenced material: CD4+ T cells from PBMCs cultured with SARS-CoV-2 spike peptides, taken after COVID-19 vaccination. The sequence was collected from a human donor who received a COVID-19 vaccine. Some clones in this sample may be carry-over from other donors' samples. As DNA, the CDR3 is TGTGCCATCCAGGCGGGGGGATACAATGAGCAGTTCTTC. Translated: CAIQAGGYNEQFF.